There are many counts of the clone carrying this T cell receptor (beta chain). This specimen belongs to a study of neurological immune-mediated disorders. There are 12 residues in the CDR3. CDR1 is SGHRS and CDR2 is YFSETQ in the germline V gene. Trimming took 0 bases from V and 8 from J, leaving 8 bases between them. 5'RACE employing 10-nucleotide random UMIs yielded the cDNA. TCRdb recomputed calls from the 5' RACE reads with MiXCR, one row per CDR3 protein. The sample yields approximately 100,000 distinct CDR3 sequences, under 4.5% seen once. This chain connects TRBV5-1 to TRBJ1-1; maybe TRBD1 (6 bases). This sequence was found in a woman aged 45-60 years with multiple sclerosis. The sequencing sample was made of PBMCs. CDR3 residues: CASSLVGQEAFF. The CDR3 bases are TGCGCCAGCAGCTTGGTAGGACAGGAAGCTTTCTTT.